This T cell receptor (beta chain) was captured in a study of T cells after yellow fever vaccination. This CDR3 comprises 15 residues. Trimming removed 4 bases at V and 3 bases at J, with 13 bases between. This clonotype appeared many times. TCRdb independently ran MiXCR on the 5' RACE reads; one entry per CDR3 protein. The sample contains 250,000 to 400,000 distinct CDR3 sequences, approximately 4% of which appear only once. This receptor was obtained from a man between 18 and 35 years old who received the YFV17D yellow fever vaccine. The source was PBMCs, collected 15 days after the yellow fever booster vaccination. V and J are TRBV12-3 or TRBV12-4 and TRBJ1-5, with D possibly being TRBD1 (6 bases). CDR3 in amino acids: CASSSGQGYNQPQHF. In DNA form, the CDR3 reads TGTGCCAGCAGTTCGGGTCAGGGGTACAATCAGCCCCAGCATTTT.